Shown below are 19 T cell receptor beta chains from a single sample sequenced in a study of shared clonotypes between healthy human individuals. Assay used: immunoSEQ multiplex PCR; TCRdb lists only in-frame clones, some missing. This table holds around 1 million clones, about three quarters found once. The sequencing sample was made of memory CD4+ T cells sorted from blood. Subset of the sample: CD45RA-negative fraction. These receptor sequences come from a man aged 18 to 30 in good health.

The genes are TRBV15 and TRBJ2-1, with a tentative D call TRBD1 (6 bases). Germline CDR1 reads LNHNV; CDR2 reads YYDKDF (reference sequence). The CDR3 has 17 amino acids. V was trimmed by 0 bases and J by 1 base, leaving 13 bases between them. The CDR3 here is CATSRDKGVKSYNEQFF. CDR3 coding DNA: TGTGCCACCAGCAGAGATAAGGGGGTAAAGTCCTACAATGAGCAGTTCTTC. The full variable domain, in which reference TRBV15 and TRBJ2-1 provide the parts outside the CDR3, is DAMVIQNPRYQVTQFGKPVTLSCSQTLNHNVMYWYQQKSSQAPKLLFHYYDKDFNNEADTPDNFQSRRPNTSFCFLDIRSPGLGDTAMYLCATSRDKGVKSYNEQFFGPGTRLTVL.

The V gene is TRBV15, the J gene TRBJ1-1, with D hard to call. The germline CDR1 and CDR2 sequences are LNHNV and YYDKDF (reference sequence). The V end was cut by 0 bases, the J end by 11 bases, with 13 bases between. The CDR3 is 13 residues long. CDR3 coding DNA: TGTGCCACCAGCAGAGATCTGAGTTTCGGGGCTTTCTTT. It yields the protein CATSRDLSFGAFF.

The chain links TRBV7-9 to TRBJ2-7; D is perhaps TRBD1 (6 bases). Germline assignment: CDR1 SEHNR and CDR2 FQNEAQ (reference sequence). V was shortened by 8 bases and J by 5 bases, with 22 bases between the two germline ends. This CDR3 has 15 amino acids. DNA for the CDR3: TGTGCCAGCGGGCGTGGTCAGGGGCTGTTGAACGAGCAGTACTTC. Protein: CASGRGQGLLNEQYF.

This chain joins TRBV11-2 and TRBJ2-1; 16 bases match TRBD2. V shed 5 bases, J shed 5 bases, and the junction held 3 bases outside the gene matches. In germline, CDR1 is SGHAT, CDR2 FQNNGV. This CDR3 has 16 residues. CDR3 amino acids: CASSKGLAGGDNEQFF. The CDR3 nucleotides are TGTGCCAGCAGCAAGGGACTAGCGGGAGGGGACAATGAGCAGTTCTTC.

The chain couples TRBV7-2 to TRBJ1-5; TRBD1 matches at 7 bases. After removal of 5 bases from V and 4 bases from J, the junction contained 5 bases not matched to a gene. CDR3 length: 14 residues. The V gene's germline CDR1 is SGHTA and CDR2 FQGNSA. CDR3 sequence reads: CASSRQGGNQPQHF. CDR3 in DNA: TGTGCCAGCAGCCGACAGGGTGGAAATCAGCCCCAGCATTTT.

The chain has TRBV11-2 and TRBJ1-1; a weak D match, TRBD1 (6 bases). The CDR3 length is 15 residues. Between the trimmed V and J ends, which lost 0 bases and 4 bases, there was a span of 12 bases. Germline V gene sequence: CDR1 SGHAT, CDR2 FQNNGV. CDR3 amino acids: CASSLDQGLGTEAFF. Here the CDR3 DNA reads TGTGCCAGCAGCTTAGACCAGGGGCTGGGCACTGAAGCTTTCTTT.

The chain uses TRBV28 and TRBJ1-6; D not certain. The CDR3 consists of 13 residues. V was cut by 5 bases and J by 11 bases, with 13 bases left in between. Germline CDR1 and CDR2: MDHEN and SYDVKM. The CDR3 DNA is TGTGCCAGCAGTCCCCCTCCATGGACACCCCTCCACTTT. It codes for CASSPPPWTPLHF. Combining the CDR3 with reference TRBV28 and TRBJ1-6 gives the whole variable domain DVKVTQSSRYLVKRTGEKVFLECVQDMDHENMFWYRQDPGLGLRLIYFSYDVKMKEKGDIPEGYSVSREKKERFSLILESASTNQTSMYLCASSPPPWTPLHFGNGTRLTVT.

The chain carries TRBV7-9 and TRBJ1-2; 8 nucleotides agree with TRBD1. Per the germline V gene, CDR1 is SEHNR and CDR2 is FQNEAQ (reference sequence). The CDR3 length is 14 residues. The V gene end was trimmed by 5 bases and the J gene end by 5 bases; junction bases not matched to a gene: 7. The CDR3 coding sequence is TGTGCCAGCAGCCCCGGACAGGGAGAATATGGCTACACCTTC. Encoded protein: CASSPGQGEYGYTF.

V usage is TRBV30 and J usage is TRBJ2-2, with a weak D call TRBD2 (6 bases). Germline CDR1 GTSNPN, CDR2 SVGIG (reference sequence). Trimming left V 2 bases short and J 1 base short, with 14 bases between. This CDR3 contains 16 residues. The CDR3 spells CAWSQGGRGNTGELFF. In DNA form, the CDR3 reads TGTGCCTGGAGTCAGGGAGGTAGGGGGAACACCGGGGAGCTGTTTTTT.

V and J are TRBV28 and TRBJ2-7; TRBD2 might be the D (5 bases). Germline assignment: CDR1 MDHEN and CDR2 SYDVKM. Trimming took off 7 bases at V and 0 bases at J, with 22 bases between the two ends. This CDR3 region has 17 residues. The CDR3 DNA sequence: TGTGCCAGCATTTCTTTAACCCGGGGAGCTAGCTCCTACGAGCAGTACTTC. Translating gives CASISLTRGASSYEQYF.

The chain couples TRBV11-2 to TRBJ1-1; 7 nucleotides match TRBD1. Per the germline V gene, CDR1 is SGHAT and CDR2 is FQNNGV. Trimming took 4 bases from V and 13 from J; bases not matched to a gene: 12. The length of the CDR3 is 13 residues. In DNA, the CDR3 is TGTGCCAGCAGCTCAAACGAACAGGGGAGAGGTTTCTTT. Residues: CASSSNEQGRGFF. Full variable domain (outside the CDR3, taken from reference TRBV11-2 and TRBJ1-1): EAGVAQSPRYKIIEKRQSVAFWCNPISGHATLYWYQQILGQGPKLLIQFQNNGVVDDSQLPKDRFSAERLKGVDSTLKIQPAKLEDSAVYLCASSSNEQGRGFFGQGTRLTVV.

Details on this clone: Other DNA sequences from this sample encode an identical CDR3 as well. CDR3 region: CASSPSTGSRETQYF. DNA for the CDR3: TGTGCCAGCTCACCCTCAACAGGGTCCAGAGAGACCCAGTACTTC. V is TRBV18 and J is TRBJ2-5; a possible D gene is TRBD1 (6 bases). The CDR3 loop spans 15 amino acids. The V end lost 3 bases, the J end lost 4 bases, and 15 bases lay between the germline ends. Germline V lookup: CDR1 KGHSH, CDR2 LQKENI.

The CDR3 reads CASSLGAGGTTIGGYTF. CDR3 sequence (DNA): TGTGCCAGCAGCTTAGGAGCTGGAGGGACCACTATAGGGGGCTACACCTTC. The chain links TRBV7-2 to TRBJ1-2, with D tentatively TRBD1 (5 bases). The V end lost 1 base, the J end lost 8 bases, and 23 bases lay between the germline ends. Germline V gene data show CDR1 as SGHTA and CDR2 as FQGNSA. This CDR3 is 17 amino acids long.

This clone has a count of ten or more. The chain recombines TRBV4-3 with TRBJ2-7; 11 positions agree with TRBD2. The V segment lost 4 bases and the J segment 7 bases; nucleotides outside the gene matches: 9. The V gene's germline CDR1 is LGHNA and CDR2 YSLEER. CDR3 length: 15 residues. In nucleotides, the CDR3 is TGCGCCAGCAGCCCGGATAGCGGGAGGGCTCAAGAGCAGTACTTC. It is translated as CASSPDSGRAQEQYF.

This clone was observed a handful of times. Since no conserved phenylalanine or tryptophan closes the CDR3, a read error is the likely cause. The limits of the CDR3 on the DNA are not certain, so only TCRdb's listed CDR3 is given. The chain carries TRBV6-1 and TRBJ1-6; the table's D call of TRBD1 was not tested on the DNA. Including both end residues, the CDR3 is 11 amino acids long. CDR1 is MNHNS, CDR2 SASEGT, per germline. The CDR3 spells CASSERTGERD.

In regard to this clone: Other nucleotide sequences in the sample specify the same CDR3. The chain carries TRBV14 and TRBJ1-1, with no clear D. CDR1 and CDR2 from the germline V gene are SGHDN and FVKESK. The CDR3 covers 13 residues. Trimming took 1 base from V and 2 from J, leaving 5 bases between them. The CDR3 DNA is TGTGCCAGCAGCCAAGGTCCAAACACTGAAGCTTTCTTT. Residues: CASSQGPNTEAFF.

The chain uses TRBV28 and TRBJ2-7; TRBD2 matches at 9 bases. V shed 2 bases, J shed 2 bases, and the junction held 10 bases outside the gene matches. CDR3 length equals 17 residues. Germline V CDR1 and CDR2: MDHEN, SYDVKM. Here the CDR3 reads CASSLGGRGGSPYEQYF. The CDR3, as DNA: TGTGCCAGCAGTTTAGGTGGGCGGGGGGGTAGCCCCTACGAGCAGTACTTC.

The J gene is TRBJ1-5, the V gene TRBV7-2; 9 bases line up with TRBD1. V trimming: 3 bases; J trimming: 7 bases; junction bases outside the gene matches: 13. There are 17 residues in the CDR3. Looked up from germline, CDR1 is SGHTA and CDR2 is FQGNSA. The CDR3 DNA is TGTGCCAGCAGCTTCCCTCTTACAGGGGGCGGCAGACAGCCCCAGCATTTT. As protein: CASSFPLTGGGRQPQHF.

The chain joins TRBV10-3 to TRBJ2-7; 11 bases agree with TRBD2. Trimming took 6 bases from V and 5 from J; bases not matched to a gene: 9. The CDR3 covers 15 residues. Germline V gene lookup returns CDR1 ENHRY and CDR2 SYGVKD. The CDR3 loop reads CAIRSTSGAPDEQYF. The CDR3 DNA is TGTGCCATCAGGTCGACTAGCGGGGCTCCAGACGAGCAGTACTTC.